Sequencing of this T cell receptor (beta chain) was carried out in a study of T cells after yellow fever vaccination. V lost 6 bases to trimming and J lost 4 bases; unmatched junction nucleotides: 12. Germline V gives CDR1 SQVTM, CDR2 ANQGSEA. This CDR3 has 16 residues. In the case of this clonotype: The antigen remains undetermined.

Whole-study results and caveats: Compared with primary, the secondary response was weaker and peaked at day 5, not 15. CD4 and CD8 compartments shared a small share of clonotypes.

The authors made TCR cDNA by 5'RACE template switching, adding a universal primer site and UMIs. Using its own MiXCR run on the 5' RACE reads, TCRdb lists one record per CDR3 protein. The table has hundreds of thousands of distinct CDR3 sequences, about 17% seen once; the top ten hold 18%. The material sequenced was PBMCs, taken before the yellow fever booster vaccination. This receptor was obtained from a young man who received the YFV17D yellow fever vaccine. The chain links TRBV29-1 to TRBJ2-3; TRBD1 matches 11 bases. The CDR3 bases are TGCAGCGTAACCACCGGACAGGGGGCTAGCGCAGATACGCAGTATTTT. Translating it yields CSVTTGQGASADTQYF.